Sequencing of this TCR beta chain was carried out in a study of vaccination effects on CD4 cells after COVID-19. Before any sequencing was done, the ViraFEST assay used viral peptide pools to expand antigen-specific CD4+ T cells. The culture ran for under eleven days, and then CD4+ T cells were isolated. None of these healthy vaccinees had been infected with SARS-CoV-2 before vaccination. The study's findings and limits: Healthy vaccinees showed cross-reactivity with common cold coronaviruses in only 1 of 255 vaccine-induced clones.

V lost 4 bases and J lost 4, with 13 bases in between. The germline V gene has CDR1 GTSNPN and CDR2 SVGIG (reference sequence). This CDR3 is 14 amino acids long. Assay: immunoSEQ multiplex PCR; the TCRdb copy retains only in-frame clones and omits some. Here the sample spans 70,000 to 95,000 clones, 60% to 80% being singletons. Comments on this clone: What it binds is unknown.

The TCR sequence derives from a human donor who received a COVID-19 vaccine. The starting material was CD4+ T cells from PBMCs cultured with HCoV-229E spike peptides, obtained before COVID-19 vaccination. This sequence joins TRBV30 and TRBJ1-4; D is ambiguous. DNA for the CDR3: TGTGCCTGGAATAGGGCCCGGGGTAATGAAAAACTGTTTTTT. Translating it yields CAWNRARGNEKLFF.